This record looks at one TCR beta chain sequence and its context. Its specificity is not known. These data belong to a study of monozygotic twins with inflammatory bowel disease. Template switching was used to attach UMIs, which incorporated a 6-nucleotide sample barcode. Nested amplification of TCRalpha and TCRbeta cDNA involved two PCRs of roughly 17 and 9 cycles. With the 5' RACE reads reprocessed, TCRdb shows one record per CDR3 protein and no DNA. The sample holds about 160,000 distinct CDR3 sequences. Study results and limitations: Varying immunosuppressive regimens may have increased patient repertoire variability. Sharing of clonotypes with others was lower in IBD patients than in healthy twins, and this was especially so with disease activity.

The TCR sequence derives from a human donor with ulcerative colitis or Crohn's disease, or a healthy co-twin of an affected twin (not recorded which). Sequenced input: blood.

CDR3 sequence: CASSLWAGGPSYEQYF. The V and J genes are TRBV7-2 and TRBJ2-7; TCRdb calls TRBD1, which cannot be checked without DNA. The CDR3 sequence is 16 residues long. Germline V gene sequence: CDR1 SGHTA, CDR2 FQGNSA.